What follows are 15 T cell receptor beta chains derived from one specimen sequenced in a study of CD8+CD57+ T cells in acquired aplastic anemia. The sequenced patients had an expansion of CD8+CD57+ cells seen by flow cytometry. TCR beta VDJ and CDR3 were profiled, and genomic DNA was the template. TCRdb fed the reads into MiXCR, producing one record per CDR3 protein. Here the sample spans 200,000 or so distinct CDR3 sequences, 65% being singletons. Sample: sorted CD4+, CD8+, or CD8+CD57+ T cells (not recorded which) from PBMCs. These receptors were collected from a human donor with aplastic anemia.

This clonotype was recorded a few times. The rearrangement links TRBV7-3 to TRBJ2-5; no clear D gene. CDR1 SGHTA and CDR2 FQGTGA come from the germline V gene. The length of the CDR3 is 13 residues. V dropped 4 bases and J dropped 7 bases, with 13 bases sitting between them. CDR3 amino acids: CASSSSPGVTQYF. CDR3 bases: TGTGCCAGCAGCTCTTCCCCTGGCGTGACCCAGTACTTC.

This sequence joins TRBV6-1 and TRBJ2-7, with TRBD2 matching 7 bases. V trimming: 7 bases; J trimming: 3 bases; junction bases outside the gene matches: 9. The CDR3 is made up of 14 amino acids. Per the germline V gene, CDR1 is MNHNS and CDR2 is SASEGT. The CDR3 spells CASIQARGDYEQYF. CDR3 in DNA: TGTGCCAGCATTCAAGCTCGGGGGGACTACGAGCAGTACTTC.

The rearrangement links TRBV2 to TRBJ2-7; 9 bases are shared with TRBD1. V lost 2 bases to trimming and J lost 0 bases; unmatched junction nucleotides: 2. The CDR3 consists of 15 residues. Per the germline V gene, CDR1 is SNHLY and CDR2 is FYNNEI. CDR3 sequence reads: CASSELGQGSYEQYF. CDR3 nucleotides: TGTGCCAGCAGTGAACTGGGACAGGGCTCCTACGAGCAGTACTTC.

This clonotype came up once. The chain has TRBV4-1 and TRBJ2-7; tentative D call: TRBD1 (6 bases). Trimming pared 1 base from V and 6 bases from J, leaving 19 bases between. The CDR3 sequence is 16 residues long. Germline V lookup: CDR1 MGHRA, CDR2 YSYEKL. The CDR3 spells CASSQGIGTGNREQYF. CDR3 nucleotides: TGCGCCAGCAGCCAAGGAATTGGAACAGGGAATCGCGAGCAGTACTTC.

The J gene is TRBJ1-5, the V gene TRBV19, with D perhaps matching TRBD1 (6 bases). Germline assignment: CDR1 LNHDA and CDR2 SQIVND (reference sequence). The length of the CDR3 is 14 residues. Trimming shortened V by 7 bases and J by 1 base, and 11 bases separated the two germline ends. Here the CDR3 reads CASTVQGSNQPQHF. The CDR3, as DNA: TGTGCCAGTACCGTACAGGGAAGCAATCAGCCCCAGCATTTT. The full variable domain, its missing parts supplied by reference TRBV19 and TRBJ1-5, is DGGITQSPKYLFRKEGQNVTLSCEQNLNHDAMYWYRQDPGQGLRLIYYSQIVNDFQKGDIAEGYSVSREKKESFPLTVTSAQKNPTAFYLCASTVQGSNQPQHFGDGTRLSIL.

The gene calls are TRBV24-1 and TRBJ2-1; 8 positions match TRBD1. The germline V gene encodes CDR1 KGHDR and CDR2 SFDVKD. The CDR3 runs 17 residues. V lost 3 bases and J lost 1; bases outside the gene matches: 7. The CDR3 loop is CATSDVTGVASYNEQFF. CDR3 sequence (DNA): TGTGCCACCAGTGATGTGACAGGGGTAGCGTCCTACAATGAGCAGTTCTTC.

This clonotype came up many times. This chain joins TRBV10-3 and TRBJ1-2; D remains unclear. The germline V and J ends were trimmed by 6 bases and 3 bases, with 14 bases remaining between them. The V gene's germline CDR1 is ENHRY and CDR2 SYGVKD. The CDR3 is made up of 14 amino acids. The CDR3 nucleotides read TGTGCCATCAGACCAGGACTCGCCGACTATGGCTACACCTTC. Amino acids: CAIRPGLADYGYTF.

Regarding this clonotype: A read error may produce the germline difference seen at one junction end. The chain couples TRBV5-1 to TRBJ2-5; 9 bases are shared with TRBD2. The length of the CDR3 is 15 residues. Germline V gene data show CDR1 as SGHRS and CDR2 as YFSETQ. The CDR3 bases are TGCGCCGGGCGGAGGGTAGCGGGGGACCAAGAGACCCAGCACTTC. It is translated as CAGRRVAGDQETQHF. Using reference TRBV5-1 and TRBJ2-5 for the parts outside the CDR3, the full variable domain is KAGVTQTPRYLIKTRGQQVTLSCSPISGHRSVSWYQQTPGQGLQFLFEYFSETQRNKGNFPGRFSGRQFSNSRSEMNVSTLELGDSALYLCAGRRVAGDQETQHFGPGTRLLVL.

The chain is built from TRBV20-1 and TRBJ2-5; D is possibly TRBD2 (6 bases). Germline V CDR1 and CDR2: DFQATT, SNEGSKA (reference sequence). CDR3 length: 15 amino acids. The ends were cut back, 1 base at V and 5 bases at J, with 17 bases in the middle. The CDR3 protein is CSARGEGAGWETQYF. The DNA of the CDR3 is TGCAGTGCTAGAGGGGAAGGGGCGGGGTGGGAGACCCAGTACTTC.

The genes are TRBV15 and TRBJ2-1; 11 bases align to TRBD2. In germline, CDR1 is LNHNV, CDR2 YYDKDF (reference sequence). CDR3 length: 16 residues. V gave up 3 bases and J gave up 7 bases; unmatched junction bases: 8. The CDR3 region has the DNA TGTGCCACCAGCAGCCAAGGGGGACTAGCGGTAAATGAGCAGTTCTTC. Translating it yields CATSSQGGLAVNEQFF.

The chain employs TRBV7-2 and TRBJ1-6, with TRBD1 identical over 9 bases. V lost 4 bases to trimming and J lost 9 bases; unmatched junction nucleotides: 7. This CDR3 has 15 residues. Germline values: CDR1 SGHTA, CDR2 FQGNSA. The CDR3 protein is CASSSLGQGLSPLHF. The CDR3 bases are TGTGCCAGCAGCTCCTTAGGACAGGGGCTTTCACCCCTCCACTTT. The full variable domain, with the rest looked up from reference TRBV7-2 and TRBJ1-6, is GAGVSQSPSNKVTEKGKDVELRCDPISGHTALYWYRQSLGQGLEFLIYFQGNSAPDKSGLPSDRFSAERTGGSVSTLTIQRTQQEDSAVYLCASSSLGQGLSPLHFGNGTRLTVT.

This clonotype was counted at least ten times. The rearrangement links TRBV2 to TRBJ2-7; 10 bases are a match to TRBD1. The V segment lost 4 bases and the J segment 3 bases; nucleotides outside the gene matches: 3. Germline V lookup: CDR1 SNHLY, CDR2 FYNNEI. This CDR3 has 14 residues. CDR3 amino acids: CASSAGTGVYEQYF. The CDR3 bases are TGTGCCAGCAGTGCCGGGACAGGGGTCTACGAGCAGTACTTC.

This clonotype was recorded a few times. This chain joins TRBV2 and TRBJ1-2, with D possibly TRBD1 on 6 matching bases. CDR3 length: 13 residues. V gave up 5 bases and J gave up 8 bases, with 15 bases separating them. Germline CDR1 is SNHLY and CDR2 is FYNNEI. The CDR3 DNA is TGTGCCAGCAGTCCCGACAGGCTCGGAGGCTACACCTTC. Protein: CASSPDRLGGYTF.

This clonotype was recorded a few times. This chain connects TRBV7-9 to TRBJ2-7; possibly TRBD1 or TRBD2 for D (5 bases each). The CDR3 spans 14 residues. Germline V gene sequence: CDR1 SEHNR, CDR2 FQNEAQ (reference sequence). V was shortened by 1 base and J by 7 bases, with 14 bases between the two germline ends. The CDR3 DNA sequence: TGTGCCAGCAGCTTAGAGGGGACGTCCGGGGAGCAGTACTTC. Translating gives CASSLEGTSGEQYF.

This chain connects TRBV20-1 to TRBJ1-5; D might be TRBD1 (5 bases). V shed 0 bases and J shed 4 bases, with 13 bases lying between them. Germline assignment: CDR1 DFQATT and CDR2 SNEGSKA (reference sequence). The CDR3 covers 15 residues. CDR3 bases: TGCAGTGCTAGAGAAGGAGGGGCAGGGAATCAGCCCCAGCATTTT. It translates to CSAREGGAGNQPQHF.